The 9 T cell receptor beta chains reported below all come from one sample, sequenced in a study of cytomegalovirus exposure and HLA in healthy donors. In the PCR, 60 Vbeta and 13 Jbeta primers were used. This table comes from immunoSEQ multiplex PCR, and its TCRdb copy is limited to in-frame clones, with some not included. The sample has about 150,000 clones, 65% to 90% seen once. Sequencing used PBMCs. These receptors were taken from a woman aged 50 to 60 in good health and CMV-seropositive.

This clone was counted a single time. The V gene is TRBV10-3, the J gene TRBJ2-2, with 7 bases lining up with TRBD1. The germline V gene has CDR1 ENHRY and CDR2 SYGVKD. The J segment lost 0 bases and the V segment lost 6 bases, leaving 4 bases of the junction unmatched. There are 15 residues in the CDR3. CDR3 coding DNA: TGTGCCATCAGAGCCGGGACAGCGAACACCGGGGAGCTGTTTTTT. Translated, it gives CAIRAGTANTGELFF.

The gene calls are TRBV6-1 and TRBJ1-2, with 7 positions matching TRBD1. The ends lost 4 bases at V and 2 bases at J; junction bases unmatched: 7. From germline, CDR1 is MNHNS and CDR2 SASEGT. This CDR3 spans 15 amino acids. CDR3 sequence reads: CASSAQGTPNYGYTF. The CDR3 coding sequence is TGTGCCAGCAGTGCACAGGGGACACCAAACTATGGCTACACCTTC.

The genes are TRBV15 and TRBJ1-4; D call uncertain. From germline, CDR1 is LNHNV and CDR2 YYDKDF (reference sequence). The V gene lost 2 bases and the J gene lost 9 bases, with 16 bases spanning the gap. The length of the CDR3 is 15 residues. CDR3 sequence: CATSRPPVGEKKLFF. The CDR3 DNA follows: TGTGCCACCAGCAGACCGCCCGTTGGGGAGAAAAAACTGTTTTTT.

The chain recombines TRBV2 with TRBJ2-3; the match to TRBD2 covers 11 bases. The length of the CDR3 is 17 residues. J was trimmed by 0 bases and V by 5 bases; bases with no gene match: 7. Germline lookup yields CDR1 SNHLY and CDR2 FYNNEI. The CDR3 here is CASSSRLAGLSTDTQYF. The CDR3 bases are TGTGCCAGCAGTTCCCGACTAGCGGGACTTAGCACAGATACGCAGTATTTT.

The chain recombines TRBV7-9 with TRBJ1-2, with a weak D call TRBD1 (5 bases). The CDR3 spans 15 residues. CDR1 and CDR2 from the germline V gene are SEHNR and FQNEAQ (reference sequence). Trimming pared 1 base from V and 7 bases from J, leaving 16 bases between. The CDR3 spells CASSLGSAGLFGYTF. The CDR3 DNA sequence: TGTGCCAGCAGCTTAGGCTCGGCAGGGCTGTTTGGCTACACCTTC.

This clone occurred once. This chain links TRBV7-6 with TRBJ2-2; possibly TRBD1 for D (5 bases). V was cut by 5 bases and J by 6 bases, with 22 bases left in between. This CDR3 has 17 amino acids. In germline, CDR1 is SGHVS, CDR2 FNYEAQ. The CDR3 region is CASSPSYLQALAGELFF. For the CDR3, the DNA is TGTGCCAGCAGCCCCTCCTACTTACAGGCTCTGGCCGGGGAGCTGTTTTTT.

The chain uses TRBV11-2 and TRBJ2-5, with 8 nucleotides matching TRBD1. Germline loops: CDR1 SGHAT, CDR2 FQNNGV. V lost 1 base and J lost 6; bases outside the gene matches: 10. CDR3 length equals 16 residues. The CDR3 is CASSLVQGTGHQTQYF. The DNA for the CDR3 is TGTGCCAGCAGCTTAGTTCAGGGGACAGGCCACCAGACCCAGTACTTC.

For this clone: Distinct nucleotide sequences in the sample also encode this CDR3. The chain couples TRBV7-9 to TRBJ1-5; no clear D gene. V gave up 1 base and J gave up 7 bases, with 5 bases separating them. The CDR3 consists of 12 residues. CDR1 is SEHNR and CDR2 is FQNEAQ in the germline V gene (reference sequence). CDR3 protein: CASSLDGQPQHF. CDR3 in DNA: TGTGCCAGCAGCTTAGATGGCCAGCCCCAGCATTTT.

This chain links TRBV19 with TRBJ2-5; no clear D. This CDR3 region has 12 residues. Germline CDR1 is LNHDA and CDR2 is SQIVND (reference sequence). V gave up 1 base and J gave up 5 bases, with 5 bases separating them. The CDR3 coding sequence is TGTGCCAGTAGTATAGCCGGGGAGACCCAGTACTTC. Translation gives CASSIAGETQYF.